This T cell receptor beta chain is drawn from a study of cytomegalovirus exposure and HLA in healthy donors. The overall study: The Caucasian-associated ancestry cluster held less than 85% of 350 to 450 genotyped donors. Study-level points and caveats: Per published reports, the classifier diagnosed cytomegalovirus status with high specificity and sensitivity. It was in a later analysis that TCR association rates were seen to vary by HLA locus, highest for DRB1 and lowest for HLA-C.

This clone was detected a few times. Antigen specificity is unknown. V lost 4 bases, J lost 3 bases, and 7 bases lay in between. Germline CDR1 and CDR2: SEHNR and FQNEAQ (reference sequence). The CDR3 totals 12 residues. 13 Jbeta primers and 60 Vbeta primers were used for the PCR. In the original workflow: It was a later analysis that counted 83 million or so unique TCR beta chains, of which approximately 9.9 million were shared. This table comes from immunoSEQ multiplex PCR, and its TCRdb copy is limited to in-frame clones, with some not included. From that table come the V and J calls and clone size; the DNA was used to work out D and trimming. The top ten hold around 5.7% of the sample, which has about 180,000 clones, around 81% seen once.

What was sequenced was PBMCs. This clonotype was sampled from a man aged 35 to 55 in good health and CMV-seronegative. The V call is TRBV7-9, the J call TRBJ2-7; D ambiguous. This chain's CDR3 is CASSSDFYEQYF. CDR3 DNA: TGTGCCAGCAGCTCAGACTTCTACGAGCAGTACTTC.